These T cell receptor beta chains were read from a single sample in a study of Graves' ophthalmopathy and Graves' hyperthyroidism. MiXCR, run by TCRdb on the multiplex PCR reads, gives a single entry per CDR3 protein. The table lists just over 600,000 distinct CDR3 sequences, about a fifth of them singletons. The material sequenced was peripheral blood. Every receptor here comes from a woman under 30 with stable Graves' hyperthyroidism. Some clones in this sample may be carry-over from other donors' samples. Both conserved end residues are trimmed from each CDR3. The D gene is left open where the match is weak.

ASSQASNTEAF,.,TRBV3-1,11
SAAPGQATYEQY,TRBD1,TRBV20-1,12
ASSDPGQGNGYT,.,TRBV6-1,12
ATSREKGWNQPQH,.,TRBV15,13
ASSLNGPLFEQY,.,TRBV7-2,12
ASSLMADSNQPQH,.,TRBV7-2,13
SASDRASGNTIY,TRBD1,TRBV20-1,12
SATYASQETQY,.,TRBV20-1,11
ASSYSSQWNTEAF,.,TRBV6-5,13
ASSLAGGTHEQY,.,TRBV5-1,12
ASSFRTIKNTGELF,.,TRBV6-5,14
ASSLWGPGQGGNQPQH,TRBD1,TRBV11-2,16
ASSTKRMTVGETQY,.,TRBV19,14
ASSVRQYQETQY,.,TRBV9,12
ASADQDRTDTQY,.,TRBV19,12
ASSLGPGTAYEQY,.,TRBV7-2,13
ATSRDRESSGANVLT,TRBD1,TRBV15,15
ATSTDSGGPLLSFTGELF,TRBD2,TRBV15,18
ASSTTSGAAQETQY,TRBD2,TRBV5-1,14
ASSNTGGWETQY,TRBD1,TRBV12-3/TRBV12-4,12
SARDLKYSSSSYEQY,.,TRBV20-1,15
SARLAGGPGNIKY,TRBD2,TRBV20-1,13
SASEPFYEQY,.,TRBV20-1,10
ASRWGSANYGYT,.,TRBV6-1,12
ASSEAFSGESETQY,TRBD2,TRBV11-3,14
ATYTQGANVLT,.,TRBV6-1,11
ATHGTSGANVLT,.,TRBV28,12
ASSLPSGGPYEQY,TRBD2,TRBV28,13
AISPGQQNTEAF,.,TRBV10-3,12
ASSRGQGSSYEQY,TRBD1,TRBV6-1,13
ATRTASGNTIY,.,TRBV7-9,11
SARGPDLRAGYT,.,TRBV20-1,12
ASSPGLVEQY,TRBD2,TRBV12-3/TRBV12-4,10
ASSLEGGRLSNQPQH,.,TRBV11-2,15
ASSVAPGNGYT,.,TRBV9,11
ASGLAGGVYEQY,TRBD2,TRBV5-1,12
ASRYQGAFDYEQY,TRBD1,TRBV2,13
SVGGASLGPQH,.,TRBV20-1,11
SARNQGRTEAF,.,TRBV20-1,11
AWSDKSSRGYT,.,TRBV30,11
ASSPSSSGGSSYEQY,TRBD2,TRBV18,15
ASTGISNSPLH,.,TRBV2,11